The rows below give T cell receptor beta chains drawn from one sample of a study of T cells in Graves' hyperthyroidism and ophthalmopathy. TCRdb called the multiplex PCR reads again in MiXCR, with one record for every CDR3 protein. The sample records a few hundred thousand distinct CDR3 sequences, approximately 13% being singletons. Sequencing was performed on blood. Receptors were obtained from a woman in her thirties with Graves' hyperthyroidism that later progressed to Graves' ophthalmopathy. Both conserved end residues are part of each CDR3. D genes are given only for firm matches. Clone size, where shown, is once, few, many, or a class for clones that have expanded.

TRBV2	TRBJ2-7	many	NA	TGTGCCAGCAGTGATCTACACTACGAGCAGTACTTC	CASSDLHYEQYF
TRBV28	TRBJ2-1	many	TRBD1	TGTGCCAGCGCCGGGACAGGGACCTACAATGAGCAGTTCTTC	CASAGTGTYNEQFF
TRBV30	TRBJ2-1	NA	NA	TGTGCCTGGAGTGGAGGGCAGGAGCAGTTCTTC	CAWSGGQEQFF
TRBV29-1	TRBJ2-1	few	NA	TGCAGCGTTGAAACCCCATACGGGGGCTCCTACAATGAGCAGTTCTTC	CSVETPYGGSYNEQFF
TRBV9	TRBJ1-2	few	NA	TGTGCCAGCAGCGTAGATTTTTTGAAGGATGGCTACACCTTC	CASSVDFLKDGYTF
TRBV12-3/TRBV12-4	TRBJ1-1	many	NA	TGTGCCAGCAGTTTCCTTGGTGGTCATGAAGCTTTCTTT	CASSFLGGHEAFF
TRBV11-2	TRBJ2-1	NA	NA	TGTGCCAGCTCACCACGGCAGGGTGTAGGGAGGACCGATACCTACAATGAGCAGTTCTTC	CASSPRQGVGRTDTYNEQFF
TRBV6-6	TRBJ1-4	many	TRBD1	TGTGCCAGCAGTTACGGGGGAACAGGGGGCCGGCGGGATGAAAAACTGTTTTTT	CASSYGGTGGRRDEKLFF
TRBV19	TRBJ2-1	many	NA	TGTGCCAGTATGGGCTTTCCCTACAATGAGCAGTTCTTC	CASMGFPYNEQFF
TRBV5-1	TRBJ2-4	NA	TRBD1	TGCGCCAGCAGCCCGGCAATTCTCGGGGGACAGGTCGTAGCCAAAAACATTCAGTACTTC	CASSPAILGGQVVAKNIQYF
TRBV7-2	TRBJ2-7	few	TRBD1	TGTGCCAGCAGCTGGACAGGGAGTGAGCAGTACTTC	CASSWTGSEQYF
TRBV18	TRBJ2-5	few	TRBD2	TGTGCCAGCTCACCAAGTTTACTAGCGGGAGGGCCGTGGCAAGAGACCCAGTACTTC	CASSPSLLAGGPWQETQYF
TRBV19	TRBJ2-5	many	TRBD2	TGTGCCAGTAGCCGGACTAGCGGGAGCCCACTGAGCCAAGAGACCCAGTACTTC	CASSRTSGSPLSQETQYF
TRBV19	TRBJ2-5	few	TRBD1	TGTGCCAGTAGTCCGGACAGGGGGCGGGAGACCCAGTACTTC	CASSPDRGRETQYF
TRBV27	TRBJ2-7	many	TRBD1	TGTGCCAGCAGTCGTCCGGGACAGGGTAACGAGCAGTACTTC	CASSRPGQGNEQYF
TRBV18	TRBJ1-6	few	TRBD1	TGTGCCAGCTCACCCCAGCCTACAGGGGCAAATTCACCCCTCCACTTT	CASSPQPTGANSPLHF
TRBV12-3/TRBV12-4	TRBJ1-3	many	NA	TGTGCCAGCAGTTTAGCGCTACAGGGAAACACCATATATTTT	CASSLALQGNTIYF
TRBV24-1	TRBJ2-3	few	NA	TGTGCCACCAGTCCCGGGACGAGTCTCACAGATACGCAGTATTTT	CATSPGTSLTDTQYF
TRBV7-9	TRBJ2-3	many	NA	TGTGCCAGCAGCTTAGGTAACGGCCGCACAGATACGCAGTATTTT	CASSLGNGRTDTQYF
TRBV20-1	TRBJ2-1	many	TRBD2	TGCAGTGCTAGAGATGATGGACTAGCGGGTGACAATGAGCAGTTCTTC	CSARDDGLAGDNEQFF
TRBV5-8	TRBJ2-7	NA	NA	TGTGCCAGCCTTCCAGGCCCTCCTAAGGGAGCCTACGAGCAGTACTTC	CASLPGPPKGAYEQYF
TRBV14	TRBJ2-3	few	NA	TGTGCCAGCAGCCAAGTCGGCGTCTTCACAGATACGCAGTATTTT	CASSQVGVFTDTQYF